This T cell receptor beta chain stems from a study of Tregs in tolerant kidney transplant recipients. Trimming shortened V by 9 bases and J by 0 bases, and 20 bases separated the two germline ends. CDR1 WNHNN and CDR2 SYGVQD come from the germline V gene (reference sequence). The CDR3 covers 16 residues. Some clones are missing from TCRdb's copy, which holds only in-frame ones; the method was immunoSEQ multiplex PCR. The repertoire holds under 300,000 clones, with about 80% as singletons. This rearrangement joins TRBV10-1 to TRBJ1-1; no clear D. The receptor was isolated from a human donor in good health. Sequenced: CD4+ T cells from blood. The CDR3 DNA reads TGCGCCAGTCTCCGACTTTGGCTTCTCATGAACACTGAAGCTTTCTTT. As protein: CASLRLWLLMNTEAFF.